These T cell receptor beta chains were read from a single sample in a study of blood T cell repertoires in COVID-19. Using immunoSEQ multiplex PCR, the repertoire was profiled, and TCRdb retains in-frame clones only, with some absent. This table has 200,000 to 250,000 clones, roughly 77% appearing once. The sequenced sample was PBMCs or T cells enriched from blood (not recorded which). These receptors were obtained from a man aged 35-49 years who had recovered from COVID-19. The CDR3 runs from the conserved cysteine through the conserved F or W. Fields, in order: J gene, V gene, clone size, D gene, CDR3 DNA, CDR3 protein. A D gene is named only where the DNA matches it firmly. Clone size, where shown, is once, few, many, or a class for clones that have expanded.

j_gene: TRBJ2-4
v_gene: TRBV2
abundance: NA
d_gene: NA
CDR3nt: TGTGCCAGCAGTCCGACAGAGTTAGCCAAAAACATTCAGTACTTC
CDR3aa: CASSPTELAKNIQYF

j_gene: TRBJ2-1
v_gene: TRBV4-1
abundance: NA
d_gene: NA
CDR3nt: TGCGCCAGCAGCCAACTAACTCAGGGTGACAATGAGCAGTTCTTC
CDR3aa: CASSQLTQGDNEQFF

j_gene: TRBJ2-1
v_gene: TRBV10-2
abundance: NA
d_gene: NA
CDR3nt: TGCGCCAGCCAGGGTTTCTACAATGAGCAGTTCTTC
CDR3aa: CASQGFYNEQFF

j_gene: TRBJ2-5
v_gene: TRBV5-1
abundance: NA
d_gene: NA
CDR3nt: TGCGCCAGCAGCCGGCTCGACGGGAAAAAAGAGACCCAGTACTTC
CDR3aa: CASSRLDGKKETQYF

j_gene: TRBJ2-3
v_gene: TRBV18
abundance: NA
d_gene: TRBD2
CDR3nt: TGTGCCAGCTCACCACCGACGGCTAGCGGAAACACAGATACGCAGTATTTT
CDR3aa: CASSPPTASGNTDTQYF

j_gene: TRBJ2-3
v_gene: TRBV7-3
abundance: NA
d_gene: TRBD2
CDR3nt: TGTGCCAGCAGCTTACGGGCAACTAGCGGGAGGATTCCAGATACGCAGTATTTT
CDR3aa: CASSLRATSGRIPDTQYF

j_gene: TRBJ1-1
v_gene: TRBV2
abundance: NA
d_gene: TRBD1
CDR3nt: TGTGCCAGCAGTGAGCAGGGGGCTTCTGAAGCTTTCTTT
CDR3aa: CASSEQGASEAFF

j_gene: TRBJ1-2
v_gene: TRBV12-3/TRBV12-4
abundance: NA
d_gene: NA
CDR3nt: TGTGCCAGCAGTCTCGGGAAGGGCGGCTACACCTTC
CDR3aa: CASSLGKGGYTF

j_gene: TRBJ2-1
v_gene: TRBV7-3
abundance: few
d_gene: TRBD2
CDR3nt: TGTGCCAGCAGCAACACCGGGACTAGCGGGCGTGAGCAGTTCTTC
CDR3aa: CASSNTGTSGREQFF

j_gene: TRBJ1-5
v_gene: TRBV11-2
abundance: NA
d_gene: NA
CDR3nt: TGTGCCAGCAGCTTAGAATCGGGGGGCCATCAGCCCCAGCATTTT
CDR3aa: CASSLESGGHQPQHF

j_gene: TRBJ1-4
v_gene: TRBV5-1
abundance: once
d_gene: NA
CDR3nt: TGCGCCAGCAGCCCGAGGAGGGCGGAGCTGGGGGGAAAACTGTTTTTT
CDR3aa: CASSPRRAELGGKLFF

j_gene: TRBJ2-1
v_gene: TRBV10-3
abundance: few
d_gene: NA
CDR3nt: TGTGCCATCAAATCTTCGTCACTAGTCGGTAGTGATGAGCAGTTCTTC
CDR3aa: CAIKSSSLVGSDEQFF

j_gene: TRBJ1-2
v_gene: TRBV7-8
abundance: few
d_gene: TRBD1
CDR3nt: TGTGCCAGCAGCTTAGCCCCCGACAGGGTCTATGGCTACACCTTC
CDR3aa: CASSLAPDRVYGYTF

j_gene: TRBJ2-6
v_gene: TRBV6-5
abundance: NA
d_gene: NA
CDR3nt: TGTGCCAGCAAGGGGCAGAACTCTGGGGCCAACGTCCTGACTTTC
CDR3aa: CASKGQNSGANVLTF

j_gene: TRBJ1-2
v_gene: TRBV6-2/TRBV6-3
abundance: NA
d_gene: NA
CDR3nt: TGTGCCAGCAGTTACACGGGGGAAACCTATGGCTACACCTTC
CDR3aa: CASSYTGETYGYTF

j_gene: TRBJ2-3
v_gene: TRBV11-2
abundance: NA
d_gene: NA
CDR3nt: TGTGCCAGCAGTCTTGAGGCAGATACGCAGTATTTT
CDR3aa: CASSLEADTQYF

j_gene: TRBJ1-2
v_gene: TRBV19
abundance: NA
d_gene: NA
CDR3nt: TGTGCCAGTAGTATGGGGACAAAGGAGTATGGCTACACCTTC
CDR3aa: CASSMGTKEYGYTF

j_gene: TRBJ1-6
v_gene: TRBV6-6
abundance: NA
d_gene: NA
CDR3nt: TGTGCCAGCAGTCGCGGGGCCGAGGGGGGGGCTCGCTCACCCCTCCACTTT
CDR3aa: CASSRGAEGGARSPLHF

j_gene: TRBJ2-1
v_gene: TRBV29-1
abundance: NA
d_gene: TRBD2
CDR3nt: TGCAGCGTTGAGAGGGCTAGCGGGAAGAGGTATGAGCAGTTCTTC
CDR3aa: CSVERASGKRYEQFF

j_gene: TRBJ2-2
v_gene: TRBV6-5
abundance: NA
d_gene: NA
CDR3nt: TGTGCCAGCAGTTACAAGGGGGTGTTGTACACCGGGGAGCTGTTTTTT
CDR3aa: CASSYKGVLYTGELFF

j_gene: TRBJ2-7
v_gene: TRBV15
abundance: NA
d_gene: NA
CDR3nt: TGTGCCACCAGCAGAGCGGGGGGCCTCCCCCCCACCGAGCAGTACTTC
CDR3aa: CATSRAGGLPPTEQYF

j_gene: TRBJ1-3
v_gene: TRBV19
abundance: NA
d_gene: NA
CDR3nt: TGTGCCAGTTTGCAAATGGGAGGGACTGGAAACACCATATATTTT
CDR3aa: CASLQMGGTGNTIYF

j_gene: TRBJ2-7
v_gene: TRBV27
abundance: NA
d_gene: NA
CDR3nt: TGTGCCAGCAGTACCGACATTAGGTACGAGCAGTACTTC
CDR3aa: CASSTDIRYEQYF

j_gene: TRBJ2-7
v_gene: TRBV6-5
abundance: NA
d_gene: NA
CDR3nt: TGTGCCAGCAGTCCCGCCCCCCAGGAATCGTACGAGCAGTACTTC
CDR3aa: CASSPAPQESYEQYF

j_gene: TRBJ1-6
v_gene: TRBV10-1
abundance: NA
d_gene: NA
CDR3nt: TGCGCCAGCAGGGACCGGACAAACTATAATTCACCCCTCCACTTT
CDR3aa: CASRDRTNYNSPLHF

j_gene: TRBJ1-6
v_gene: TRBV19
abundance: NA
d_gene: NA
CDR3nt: TGTGCCAGTAGTATAGCAGGGTTTAATTCACCCCTCCACTTT
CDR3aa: CASSIAGFNSPLHF

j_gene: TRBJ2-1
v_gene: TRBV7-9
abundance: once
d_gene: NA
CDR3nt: TGTGCCAGCAGCTCCGGTGTGGGGGCCGGCAATGAGCAGTTCTTC
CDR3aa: CASSSGVGAGNEQFF

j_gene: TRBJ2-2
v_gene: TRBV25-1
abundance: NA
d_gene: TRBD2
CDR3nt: TGTGCCAGCAGGGATACATGGACTAGCGGGGGGGCCAACGGGGAGCTGTTTTTT
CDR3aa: CASRDTWTSGGANGELFF

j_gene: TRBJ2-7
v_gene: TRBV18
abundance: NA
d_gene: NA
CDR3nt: TGTGCCAGCTCACCCACCATAGGACAGAGCTCCTACGAGCAGTACTTC
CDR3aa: CASSPTIGQSSYEQYF

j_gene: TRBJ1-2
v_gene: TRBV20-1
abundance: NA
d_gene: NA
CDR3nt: TGCAGTGCTAGACGCGACTATGGCTACACCTTC
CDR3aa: CSARRDYGYTF

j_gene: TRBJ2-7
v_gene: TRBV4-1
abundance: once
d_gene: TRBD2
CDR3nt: TGCGCCAGCAGCCAAGGACTAGCGGGAACCTACGAGCAGTACTTC
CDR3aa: CASSQGLAGTYEQYF

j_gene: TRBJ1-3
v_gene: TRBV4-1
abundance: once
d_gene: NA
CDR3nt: TGCGCCAGCAGCCAAGCGGTAGTTCTTCGCTCTGGAAACACCATATATTTT
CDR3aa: CASSQAVVLRSGNTIYF

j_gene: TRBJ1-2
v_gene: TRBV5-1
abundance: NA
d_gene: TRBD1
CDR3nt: TGCGCCAGCAGCTCGGTGCAGGGGGTAAATGGCTACACCTTC
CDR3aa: CASSSVQGVNGYTF

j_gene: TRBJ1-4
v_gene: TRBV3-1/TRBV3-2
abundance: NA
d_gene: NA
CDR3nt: TGTGCCAGCAGCCATGGGGCGGGGCTCGGGGCAACTAATGAAAAACTGTTTTTT
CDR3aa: CASSHGAGLGATNEKLFF

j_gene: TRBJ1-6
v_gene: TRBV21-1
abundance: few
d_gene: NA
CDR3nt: TGTGCCAGCAGCAAGAATTTAGGGGATTCACCCCTCCACTTT
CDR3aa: CASSKNLGDSPLHF

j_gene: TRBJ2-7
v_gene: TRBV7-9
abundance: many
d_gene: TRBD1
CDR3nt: TGTGCCAGCAGCTTGACAGGGGACGAGCAGTACTTC
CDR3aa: CASSLTGDEQYF

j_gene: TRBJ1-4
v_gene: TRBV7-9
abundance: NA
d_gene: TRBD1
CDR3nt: TGTGCCAGCAGCTACCCGGGACAGGCTGGCGAAAAACTGTTTTTT
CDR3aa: CASSYPGQAGEKLFF

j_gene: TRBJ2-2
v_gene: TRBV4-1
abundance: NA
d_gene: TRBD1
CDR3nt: TGCGCCAGCAGCCCCAAGACGGGACAGGTCAACACCGGGGAGCTGTTTTTT
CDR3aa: CASSPKTGQVNTGELFF

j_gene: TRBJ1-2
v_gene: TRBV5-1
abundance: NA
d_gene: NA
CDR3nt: TGCGCCAGCAGCTTCCGGGACACTGATAACTATGGCTACACCTTC
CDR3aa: CASSFRDTDNYGYTF

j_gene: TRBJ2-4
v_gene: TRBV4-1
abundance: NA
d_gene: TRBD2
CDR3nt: TGCGCCAGCAGCCAACCGACTAGCGGGGGGCTTAAAAACATTCAGTACTTC
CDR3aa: CASSQPTSGGLKNIQYF

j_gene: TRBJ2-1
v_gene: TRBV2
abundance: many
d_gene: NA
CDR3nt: TGTGCCAGCAGTGACAGTTCCTCCTACAATGAGCAGTTCTTC
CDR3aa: CASSDSSSYNEQFF

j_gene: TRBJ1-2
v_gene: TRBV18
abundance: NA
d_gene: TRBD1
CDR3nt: TGTGCCAGCTCACCTAGGGACAGGGGGACGTCTGGCTACACCTTC
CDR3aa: CASSPRDRGTSGYTF

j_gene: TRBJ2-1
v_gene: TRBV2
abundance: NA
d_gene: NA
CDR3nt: TGTGCCAGCATCGACAGCAATGAGCAGTTCTTC
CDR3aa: CASIDSNEQFF

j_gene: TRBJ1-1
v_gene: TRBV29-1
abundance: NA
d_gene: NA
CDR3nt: TGCAGCGTTTTAGGGGGGGCCCCAGGCACTGAAGCTTTCTTT
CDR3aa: CSVLGGAPGTEAFF

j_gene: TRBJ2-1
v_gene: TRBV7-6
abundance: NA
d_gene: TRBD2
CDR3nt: TGTGCCAGCAGCCTAGGACTAGCGGGAGGGCTCTACAATGAGCAGTTCTTC
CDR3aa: CASSLGLAGGLYNEQFF

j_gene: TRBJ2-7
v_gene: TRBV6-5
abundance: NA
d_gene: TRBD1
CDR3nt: TGTGCCAGCAGTTACTCCTCGGGCAGGGGGTACGAGCAGTACTTC
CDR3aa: CASSYSSGRGYEQYF

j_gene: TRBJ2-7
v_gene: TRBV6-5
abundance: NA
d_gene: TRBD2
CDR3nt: TGTGCCAGCAGGACCGGACTAGGCTACGAGCAGTACTTC
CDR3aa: CASRTGLGYEQYF

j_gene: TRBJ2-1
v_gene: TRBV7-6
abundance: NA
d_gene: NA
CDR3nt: TGTGCCAGCAGCTCCCACACCTACAATGAGCAGTTCTTC
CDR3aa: CASSSHTYNEQFF